This T cell receptor beta chain was identified in a study of blood T cells in healthy people across ages. Only one count was recorded for this clonotype. The authors ran a second PCR of about 7 to 12 cycles using a sample-barcoded 5' primer and a J-beta primer mix. TCRdb itself ran the 5' RACE reads through MiXCR, one entry per CDR3 protein. The sample contains 800,000 to 900,000 distinct CDR3 sequences, 55% to 65% of which appear only once. The V end was cut by 3 bases, the J end by 7 bases, with 12 bases between. This CDR3 is built from 13 residues. Germline V CDR1 and CDR2: DFQATT, SNEGSKA (reference sequence).

Sequenced input: blood. The chain employs TRBV20-1 and TRBJ1-4; possible D gene TRBD1, 6 bases. The receptor's source is a man aged 30 to 45 in good health. CDR3 coding DNA: TGCAGTGCTAGTGCAGGGGTAGGTGAAAAACTGTTTTTT. This encodes CSASAGVGEKLFF.